The clone carrying this T cell receptor (beta chain) was counted between two and nine times. Its antigen is not identified. The data belong to a study of T cells in localized non-small cell lung cancer. V lost 0 bases and J lost 11, with 14 bases in between. The CDR3 runs to 15 residues. CDR1 is SGHVS and CDR2 is FQNEAQ in the germline V gene. General study points: Without multi-region sequencing, intratumor heterogeneity could not be excluded. Of the top 100 tumor clones, median around 55 were in adjacent lung, some 30 among its top 100.

The protocol was immunoSEQ multiplex PCR, while the TCRdb copy is restricted to in-frame clones and leaves out a portion. Among approximately 33,000 clones, approximately 94% were seen once, and the ten largest hold around 6.5%. The receptor comes from a female donor at least 60 years old with stage I lung adenocarcinoma. V is TRBV7-8 and J is TRBJ1-6; D perhaps matches TRBD1 (6 bases). This sample comprised peripheral blood, obtained before any cancer treatment. CDR3 region: CASSLAGAIQAPLHF. CDR3 sequence (DNA): TGTGCCAGCAGCTTAGCGGGGGCAATTCAAGCACCCCTCCACTTT.